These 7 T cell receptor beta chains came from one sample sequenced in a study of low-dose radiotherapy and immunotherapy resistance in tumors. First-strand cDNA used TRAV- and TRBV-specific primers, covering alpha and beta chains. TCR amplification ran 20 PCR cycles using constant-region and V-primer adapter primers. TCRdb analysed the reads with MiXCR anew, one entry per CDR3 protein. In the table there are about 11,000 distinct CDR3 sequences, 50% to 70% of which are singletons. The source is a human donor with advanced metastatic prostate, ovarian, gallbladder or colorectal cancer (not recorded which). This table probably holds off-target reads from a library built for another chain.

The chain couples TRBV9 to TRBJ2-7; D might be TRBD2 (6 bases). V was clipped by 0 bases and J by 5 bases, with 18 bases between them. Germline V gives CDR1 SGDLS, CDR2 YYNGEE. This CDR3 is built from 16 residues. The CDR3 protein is CASSVGTGRTGHEQYF. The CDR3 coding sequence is TGTGCCAGCAGCGTAGGGACCGGGAGAACTGGGCACGAGCAGTACTTC. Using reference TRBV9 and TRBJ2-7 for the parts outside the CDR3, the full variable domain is DSGVTQTPKHLITATGQRVTLRCSPRSGDLSVYWYQQSLDQGLQFLIQYYNGEERAKGNILERFSAQQFPDLHSELNLSSLELGDSALYFCASSVGTGRTGHEQYFGPGTRLTVT.

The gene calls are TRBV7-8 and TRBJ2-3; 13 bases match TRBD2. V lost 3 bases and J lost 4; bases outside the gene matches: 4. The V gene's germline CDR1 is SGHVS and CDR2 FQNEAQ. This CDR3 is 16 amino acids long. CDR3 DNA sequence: TGTGCCAGCAGCTTGAGGACTAGCGGGAGTGCAGATACGCAGTATTTT. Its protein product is CASSLRTSGSADTQYF.

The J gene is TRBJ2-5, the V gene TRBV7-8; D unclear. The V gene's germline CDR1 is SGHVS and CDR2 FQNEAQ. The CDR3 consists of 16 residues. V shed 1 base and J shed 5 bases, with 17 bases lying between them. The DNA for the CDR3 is TGTGCCAGCAGCTTAGGGTTGGTGAGAGAGCTCGAGACCCAGTACTTC. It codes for CASSLGLVRELETQYF.

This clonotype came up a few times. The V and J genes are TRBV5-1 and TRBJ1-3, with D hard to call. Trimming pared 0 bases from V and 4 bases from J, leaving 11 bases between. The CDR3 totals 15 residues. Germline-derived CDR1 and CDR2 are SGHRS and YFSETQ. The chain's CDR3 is CASSLASSTGNTIYF. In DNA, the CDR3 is TGCGCCAGCAGCTTGGCCTCGTCCACAGGAAACACCATATATTTT.

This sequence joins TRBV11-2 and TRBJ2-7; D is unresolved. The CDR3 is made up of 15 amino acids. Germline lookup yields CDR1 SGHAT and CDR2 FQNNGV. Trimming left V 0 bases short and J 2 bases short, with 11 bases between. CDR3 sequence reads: CASSLDTATAYEQYF. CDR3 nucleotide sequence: TGTGCCAGCAGCTTAGATACTGCGACTGCCTACGAGCAGTACTTC.

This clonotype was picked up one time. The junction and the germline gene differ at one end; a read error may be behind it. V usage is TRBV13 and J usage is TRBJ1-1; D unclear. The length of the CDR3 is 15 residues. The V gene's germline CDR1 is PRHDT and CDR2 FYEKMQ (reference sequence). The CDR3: CAMRGITSGTYKYIF. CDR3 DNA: TGTGCAATGAGAGGGATTACCTCAGGAACCTACAAATACATCTTT.

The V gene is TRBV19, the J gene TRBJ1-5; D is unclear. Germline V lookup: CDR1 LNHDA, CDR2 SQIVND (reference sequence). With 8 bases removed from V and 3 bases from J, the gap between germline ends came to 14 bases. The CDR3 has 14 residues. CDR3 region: CASHTGRLNQPQHF. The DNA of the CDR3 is TGTGCCAGTCACACCGGTAGGCTCAATCAGCCCCAGCATTTT.